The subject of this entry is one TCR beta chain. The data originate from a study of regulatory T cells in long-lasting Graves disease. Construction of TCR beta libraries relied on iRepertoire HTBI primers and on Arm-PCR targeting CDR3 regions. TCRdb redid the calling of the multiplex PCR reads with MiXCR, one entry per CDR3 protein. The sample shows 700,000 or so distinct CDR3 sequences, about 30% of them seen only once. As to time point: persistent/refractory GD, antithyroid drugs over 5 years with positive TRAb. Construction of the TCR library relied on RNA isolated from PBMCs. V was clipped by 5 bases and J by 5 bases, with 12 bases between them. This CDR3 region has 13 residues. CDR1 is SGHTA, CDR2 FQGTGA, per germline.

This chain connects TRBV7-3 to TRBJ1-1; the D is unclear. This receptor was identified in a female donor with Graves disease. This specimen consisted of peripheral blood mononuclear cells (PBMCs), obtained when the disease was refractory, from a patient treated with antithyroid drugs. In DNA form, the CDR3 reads TGTGCCAGCAGCCCTCCCGGGCAGACTGAAGCTTTCTTT. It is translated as CASSPPGQTEAFF.